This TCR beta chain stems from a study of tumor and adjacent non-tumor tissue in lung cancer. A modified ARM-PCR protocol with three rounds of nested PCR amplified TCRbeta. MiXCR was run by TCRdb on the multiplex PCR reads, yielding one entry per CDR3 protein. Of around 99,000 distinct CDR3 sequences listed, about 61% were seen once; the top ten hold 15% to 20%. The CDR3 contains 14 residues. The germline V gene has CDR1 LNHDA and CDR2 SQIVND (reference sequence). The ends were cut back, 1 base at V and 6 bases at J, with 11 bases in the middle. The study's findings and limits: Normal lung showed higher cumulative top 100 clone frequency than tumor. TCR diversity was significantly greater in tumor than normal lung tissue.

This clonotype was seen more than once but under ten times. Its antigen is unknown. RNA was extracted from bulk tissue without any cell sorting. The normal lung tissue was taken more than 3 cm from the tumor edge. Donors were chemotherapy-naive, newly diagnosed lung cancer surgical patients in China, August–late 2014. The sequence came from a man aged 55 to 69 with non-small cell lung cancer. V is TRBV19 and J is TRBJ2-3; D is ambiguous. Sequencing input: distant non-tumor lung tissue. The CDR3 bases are TGTGCCAGTAGTATAGGAGGTGGCCCCGATACGCAGTATTTT. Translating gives CASSIGGGPDTQYF.